The entry below describes one T cell receptor (beta chain). The germline V gene encodes CDR1 SGHRS and CDR2 YFSETQ. The CDR3 sequence is 14 residues long. The V gene lost 2 bases and the J gene lost 1 base, with 9 bases spanning the gap. Produced via immunoSEQ multiplex PCR; TCRdb's table is partial and in-frame only. The sample contains 550,000 to 850,000 clones, 55% to 75% of which appear only once. This sample is part of a study of shared clonotypes between healthy human individuals. The TCR comes from a woman in her 30s in good health. Sequenced sample: memory CD4+ T cells sorted from blood. This sample's subset: CD45RA-negative fraction. This chain connects TRBV5-1 to TRBJ1-2; D call uncertain. The CDR3, as DNA: TGCGCCAGCAGCTTCGCAGAGAGTAACTATGGCTACACCTTC. This encodes CASSFAESNYGYTF.